Listed here are 5 T cell receptor beta chains from one sample, sequenced in a study of blood T cell repertoires in COVID-19. Sequencing used immunoSEQ multiplex PCR; TCRdb keeps in-frame clones, though not all of them. The sample shows hundreds of thousands of clones, around 87% of them seen only once. Source material: PBMCs or T cells enriched from blood (not recorded which). The source is a young woman with acute COVID-19.

This clone has more than one count but fewer than ten. CDR3 in DNA: TGTGCCAGCACGGTCGCGCCAAGCTCCTACAATGAGCAGTTCTTC. It encodes CASTVAPSSYNEQFF. The rearrangement joins TRBV6-5 to TRBJ2-1; D is uncertain. This CDR3 comprises 15 residues. The V and J ends lost 7 bases and 0 bases respectively, with 13 bases between them. CDR1 and CDR2 from the germline V gene are MNHEY and SVGAGI.

The rearrangement uses TRBV5-1 and TRBJ2-7; a weak D match, TRBD2 (5 bases). The CDR3 covers 15 residues. Trimming removed 1 base at V and 2 bases at J, with 13 bases between. Germline V CDR1 and CDR2: SGHRS, YFSETQ. This CDR3 reads CASSLYGVLTYEQYF. The CDR3 DNA reads as TGCGCCAGCAGCTTGTACGGGGTTCTCACCTACGAGCAGTACTTC. Together with reference TRBV5-1 and TRBJ2-7, the CDR3 gives the full variable domain: KAGVTQTPRYLIKTRGQQVTLSCSPISGHRSVSWYQQTPGQGLQFLFEYFSETQRNKGNFPGRFSGRQFSNSRSEMNVSTLELGDSALYLCASSLYGVLTYEQYFGPGTRLTVT.

This chain joins TRBV4-1 and TRBJ2-1, with 14 bases aligning to TRBD2. J was trimmed by 8 bases and V by 1 base; bases with no gene match: 7. This CDR3 is 17 amino acids long. Germline CDR1 reads MGHRA; CDR2 reads YSYEKL. The CDR3 nucleotides are TGCGCCAGCAGCCAAGCCCAAGGGACTAGCGGGAGAGATGAGCAGTTCTTC. Protein product: CASSQAQGTSGRDEQFF.

The chain recombines TRBV10-3 with TRBJ2-3; D perhaps matches TRBD2 (6 bases). This CDR3 comprises 13 residues. Trimming pared 8 bases from V and 7 bases from J, leaving 16 bases between. Germline V gives CDR1 ENHRY, CDR2 SYGVKD. The CDR3 reads CAISTGAGYTQYF. The CDR3 DNA is TGTGCCATCTCCACGGGTGCGGGGTATACGCAGTATTTT.

The rearrangement joins TRBV28 to TRBJ1-2, with 9 bases fitting TRBD1. The CDR3 sequence is 16 residues long. The V and J ends lost 5 bases and 3 bases, in that order; junction bases with no gene match: 10. Germline assignment: CDR1 MDHEN and CDR2 SYDVKM. CDR3 amino acids: CASSVGGQGADYGYTF. CDR3 bases: TGTGCCAGCAGTGTGGGGGGACAGGGAGCCGACTATGGCTACACCTTC.